These T cell receptor beta chains were read from a single sample in a study of cytomegalovirus exposure and HLA in healthy donors. The assay was immunoSEQ multiplex PCR, and TCRdb's table has in-frame clones only and misses some. Among about 150,000 clones listed, around 84% were seen once. Sequenced sample: PBMCs. The receptors were sampled from a woman aged 18-29 years in good health and CMV-seronegative. The CDR3 runs from the conserved cysteine through the conserved F or W. D genes are given only for firm matches. For some rows the clone size is stated as once, few or many, or as a class when expanded; others skip it.

>TRBJ2-1|16|TRBV7-9|-|-
TGTGCCAGCAGCCCGAAGCCGGGGGTTTTACACAATGAGCAGTTCTTC
CASSPKPGVLHNEQFF
>TRBJ2-7|11|TRBV20-1|-|-
TGCGGAGCAGGGGACGGCTACGAGCAGTACTTC
CGAGDGYEQYF
>TRBJ2-1|13|TRBV7-2|-|-
TGTGCCAGCAGGGGGGCCTCCTACAATGAGCAGTTCTTC
CASRGASYNEQFF
>TRBJ2-2|20|TRBV4-2|-|-
TGTGCCAGCAGCCAAGATCGAGTGGGGGCGACCAAGACGAACACCGGGGAGCTGTTTTTT
CASSQDRVGATKTNTGELFF
>TRBJ2-7|14|TRBV6-1|-|TRBD1
TGTGCCAGCAGTAGAGGGACAGGGGTTTACGAGCAGTACTTC
CASSRGTGVYEQYF
>TRBJ2-7|14|TRBV25-1|few|TRBD1
TGTGCCAGCAGTAGGGGACAGTTAGCCTACGAGCAGTACTTC
CASSRGQLAYEQYF
>TRBJ2-3|17|TRBV18|-|TRBD1
TGTGCCAGCTCACCAAGAGACAGGGGGCGAGACGTTTGGACGCAGTATTTT
CASSPRDRGRDVWTQYF
>TRBJ1-1|18|TRBV15|-|TRBD1
TGTGCCACCAGCAGAGATTGGCCCGGACAGGGAGGGAACACTGAAGCTTTCTTT
CATSRDWPGQGGNTEAFF
>TRBJ1-3|16|TRBV6-6|-|TRBD1
TGTGCCAGCAGCCCAGGGGGCGCACGCTCTGGAAACACCATATATTTT
CASSPGGARSGNTIYF
>TRBJ2-7|15|TRBV28|-|-
TGTGCCAGCAGTTCGGCGGCCCAGGCGGGCGACGAGCAGTACTTC
CASSSAAQAGDEQYF
>TRBJ1-6|15|TRBV5-1|-|TRBD1
TGCGCCAGCAGCTTGAAGGGACAGGGAGGTTCACCCCTCCACTTT
CASSLKGQGGSPLHF
>TRBJ1-3|18|TRBV13|-|TRBD1
TGTGCCAGCACCCAGGACAGGTGGAGTTCTAACTCAGGAAACACCATATATTTT
CASTQDRWSSNSGNTIYF
>TRBJ1-6|16|TRBV4-3|-|-
TGCGCCAGCAGCCAAGAAGGGGCCAGGGGTTATTCACCCCTCCACTTT
CASSQEGARGYSPLHF
>TRBJ2-2|16|TRBV5-4|once|TRBD2
TGTGCCAGCAGTTCCTTTAGCGGGGGGGGGACCGGGGAGCTGTTTTTT
CASSSFSGGGTGELFF
>TRBJ1-5|13|TRBV6-5|-|-
TGTGCCAGCAGTGACACTAGCAATCAGCCCCAGCATTTT
CASSDTSNQPQHF
>TRBJ1-4|14|TRBV11-2|-|TRBD1
TGTGCCAGCAGCTTCCGGGACAGTTGGGAAAAACTGTTTTTT
CASSFRDSWEKLFF
>TRBJ2-1|13|TRBV10-2|-|TRBD1
TGCGCCAGCAGTCGGGACAGCTACAATGAGCAGTTCTTC
CASSRDSYNEQFF
>TRBJ1-2|13|TRBV6-1|once|-
TGTGCCAGCAGTCCGACGGGGAGGGGAGGCTACACCTTC
CASSPTGRGGYTF
>TRBJ2-1|14|TRBV18|-|TRBD2
TGTGCCAGCTCGCAACTAGCGGGGAACAATGAGCAGTTCTTC
CASSQLAGNNEQFF
>TRBJ1-1|11|TRBV20-1|-|-
TGCAGTGCTCGTGACAGGCTTGAAGCTTTCTTT
CSARDRLEAFF
>TRBJ2-6|16|TRBV7-3|once|-
TGTGCCAGCAGCAAACCGGGGAGCTCTGGGGCCAACGTCCTGACTTTC
CASSKPGSSGANVLTF
>TRBJ1-2|14|TRBV5-5|-|TRBD1
TGTGCCAGCAGCTCCCGGGACAGGAATGGTGGCTACACCTTC
CASSSRDRNGGYTF
>TRBJ2-7|15|TRBV7-2|-|TRBD1
TGTGCCAGCAGCCGAGGACAGGGCAATGTTTACGAGCAGTACTTC
CASSRGQGNVYEQYF
>TRBJ2-1|15|TRBV15|-|-
TGTGCCACCAGCAGAGGCCTAGCCCCCAACAATGAGCAGTTCTTC
CATSRGLAPNNEQFF
>TRBJ1-2|13|TRBV29-1|-|TRBD1
TGCAGCGTCGAAGGACAGGGGGCATATGGCTACACCTTC
CSVEGQGAYGYTF
>TRBJ2-7|12|TRBV30|-|-
TGTGCCTGGAGCGTCCGTAGAAGCGAGCAGTACTTC
CAWSVRRSEQYF
>TRBJ2-7|13|TRBV29-1|-|TRBD2
TGCAGCGTGGGGGGGAGAGCTCTGGACGAGCAGTACTTC
CSVGGRALDEQYF
>TRBJ2-7|14|TRBV10-3|-|-
TGTGCCATCAGTCTCCGAGGGTCTTACTACGAGCAGTACTTC
CAISLRGSYYEQYF
>TRBJ2-4|14|TRBV18|-|-
TGTGCCAGCTCCCGAGAGACAGGACCAAACATTCAGTACTTC
CASSRETGPNIQYF
>TRBJ1-6|15|TRBV21-1|-|-
TGTGCCAGCAGCATCCTAGGGGGGGATGGTTCACCCCTCCACTTT
CASSILGGDGSPLHF
>TRBJ2-7|14|TRBV11-2|few|TRBD1
TGTGCCAGCAGCTTATTGGGACAGGGCCACGAGCAGTACTTC
CASSLLGQGHEQYF
>TRBJ2-7|14|TRBV10-3|-|TRBD1
TGTGCCATCAGGGGGGGGGACAGGGGCTACGAGCAGTACTTC
CAIRGGDRGYEQYF
>TRBJ2-1|17|TRBV29-1|-|TRBD2
TGCAGCGTTGAGATGTTAGCGGGGAAGAGCTCCTACAATGAGCAGTTCTTC
CSVEMLAGKSSYNEQFF